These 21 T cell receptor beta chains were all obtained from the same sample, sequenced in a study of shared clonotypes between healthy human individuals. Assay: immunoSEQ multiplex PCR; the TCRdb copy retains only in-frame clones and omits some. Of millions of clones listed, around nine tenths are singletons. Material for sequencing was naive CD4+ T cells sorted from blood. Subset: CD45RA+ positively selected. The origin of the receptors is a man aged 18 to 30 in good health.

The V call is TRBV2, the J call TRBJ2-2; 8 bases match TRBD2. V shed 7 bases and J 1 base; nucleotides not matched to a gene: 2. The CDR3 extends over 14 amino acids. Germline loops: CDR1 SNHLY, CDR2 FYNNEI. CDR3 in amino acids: CASKSGGNTGELFF. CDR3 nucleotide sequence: TGTGCCAGCAAGAGCGGGGGGAACACCGGGGAGCTGTTTTTT.

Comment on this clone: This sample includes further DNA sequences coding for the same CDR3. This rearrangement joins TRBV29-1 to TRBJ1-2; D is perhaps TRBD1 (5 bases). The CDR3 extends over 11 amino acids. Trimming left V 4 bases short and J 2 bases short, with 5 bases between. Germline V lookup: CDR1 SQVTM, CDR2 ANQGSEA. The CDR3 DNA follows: TGCAGCGTTGGGGGGAACTATGGCTACACCTTC. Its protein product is CSVGGNYGYTF.

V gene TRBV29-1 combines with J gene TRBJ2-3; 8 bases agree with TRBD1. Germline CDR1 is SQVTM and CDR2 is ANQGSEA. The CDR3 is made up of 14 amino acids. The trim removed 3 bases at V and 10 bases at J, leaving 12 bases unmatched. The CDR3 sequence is CSVEPGQGPSAQYF. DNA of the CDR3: TGCAGCGTTGAGCCCGGACAGGGCCCCTCTGCGCAGTATTTT.

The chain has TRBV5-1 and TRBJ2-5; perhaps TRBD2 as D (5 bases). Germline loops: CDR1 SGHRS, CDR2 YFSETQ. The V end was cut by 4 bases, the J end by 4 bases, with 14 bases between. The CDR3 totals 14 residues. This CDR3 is CASSPALAGETQYF. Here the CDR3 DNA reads TGCGCCAGCAGCCCAGCCCTAGCTGGAGAGACCCAGTACTTC.

CDR3 coding DNA: TGTGCCAGCAGTGGATACCCGGGACAGGGTGATGAAAAACTGTTTTTT. As protein: CASSGYPGQGDEKLFF. The chain couples TRBV6-1 to TRBJ1-4; 9 nucleotides match TRBD1. Looked up from germline, CDR1 is MNHNS and CDR2 is SASEGT. The J segment lost 6 bases and the V segment lost 4 bases, leaving 9 bases of the junction unmatched. CDR3 length: 16 amino acids.

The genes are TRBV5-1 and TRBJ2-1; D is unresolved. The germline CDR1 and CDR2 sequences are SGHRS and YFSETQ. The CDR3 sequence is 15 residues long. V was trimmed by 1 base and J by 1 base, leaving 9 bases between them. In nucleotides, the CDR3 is TGCGCCAGCAGCTTGAGGGTGGATTCCTACAATGAGCAGTTCTTC. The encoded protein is CASSLRVDSYNEQFF.

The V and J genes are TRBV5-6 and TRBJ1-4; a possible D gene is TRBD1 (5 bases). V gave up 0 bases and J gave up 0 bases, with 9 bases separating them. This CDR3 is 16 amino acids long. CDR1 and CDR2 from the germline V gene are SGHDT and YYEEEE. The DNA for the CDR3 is TGTGCCAGCAGCTTGGAAGGACAACCAACTAATGAAAAACTGTTTTTT. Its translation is CASSLEGQPTNEKLFF.

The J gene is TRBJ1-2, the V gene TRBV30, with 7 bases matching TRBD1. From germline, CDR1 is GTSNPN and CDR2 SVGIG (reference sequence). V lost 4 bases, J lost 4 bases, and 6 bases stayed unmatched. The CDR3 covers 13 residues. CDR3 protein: CAWKGTEIYGYTF. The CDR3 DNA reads TGTGCCTGGAAAGGGACAGAGATCTATGGCTACACCTTC.

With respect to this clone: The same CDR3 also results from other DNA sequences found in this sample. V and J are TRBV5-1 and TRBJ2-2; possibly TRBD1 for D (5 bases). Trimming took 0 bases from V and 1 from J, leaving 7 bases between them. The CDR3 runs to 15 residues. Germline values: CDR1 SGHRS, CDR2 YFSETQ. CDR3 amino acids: CASSLAGQNTGELFF. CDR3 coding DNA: TGCGCCAGCAGCTTGGCAGGACAGAACACCGGGGAGCTGTTTTTT. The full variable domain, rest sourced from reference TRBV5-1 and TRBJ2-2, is KAGVTQTPRYLIKTRGQQVTLSCSPISGHRSVSWYQQTPGQGLQFLFEYFSETQRNKGNFPGRFSGRQFSNSRSEMNVSTLELGDSALYLCASSLAGQNTGELFFGEGSRLTVL.

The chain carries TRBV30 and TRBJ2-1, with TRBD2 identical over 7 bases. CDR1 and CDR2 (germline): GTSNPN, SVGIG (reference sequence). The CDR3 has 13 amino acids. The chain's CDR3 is CAHGAGAYNEQFF. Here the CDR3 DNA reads TGTGCGCATGGGGCGGGGGCCTACAATGAGCAGTTCTTC.

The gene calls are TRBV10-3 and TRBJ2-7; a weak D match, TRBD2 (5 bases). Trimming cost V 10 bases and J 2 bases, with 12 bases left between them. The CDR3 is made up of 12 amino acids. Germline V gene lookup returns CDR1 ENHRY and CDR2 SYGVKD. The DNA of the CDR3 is TGTGCCAGTGGTAGAGCGGCCTACGAGCAGTACTTC. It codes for CASGRAAYEQYF.

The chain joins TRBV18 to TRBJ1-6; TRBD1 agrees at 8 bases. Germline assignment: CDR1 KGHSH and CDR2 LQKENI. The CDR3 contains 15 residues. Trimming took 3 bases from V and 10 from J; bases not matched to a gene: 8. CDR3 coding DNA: TGTGCCAGCTCACCTCAGGACAGGGACTTCTCACCCCTCCACTTT. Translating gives CASSPQDRDFSPLHF. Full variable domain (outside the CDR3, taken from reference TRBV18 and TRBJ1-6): NAGVMQNPRHLVRRRGQEARLRCSPMKGHSHVYWYRQLPEEGLKFMVYLQKENIIDESGMPKERFSAEFPKEGPSILRIQQVVRGDSAAYFCASSPQDRDFSPLHFGNGTRLTVT.

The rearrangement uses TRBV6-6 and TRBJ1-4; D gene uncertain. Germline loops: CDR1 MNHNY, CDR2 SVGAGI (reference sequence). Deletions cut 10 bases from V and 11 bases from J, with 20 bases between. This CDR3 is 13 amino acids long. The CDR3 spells CATNVLDSRKLFF. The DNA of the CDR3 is TGTGCCACCAACGTTCTAGATTCTCGGAAACTGTTTTTT.

CDR3 DNA: TGTGCCAGCCTTTTGGCGGAACCTGAAGCTTTCTTT. Its translation: CASLLAEPEAFF. J is TRBJ1-1 and V is TRBV2; D remains ambiguous. This CDR3 comprises 12 residues. Germline lookup yields CDR1 SNHLY and CDR2 FYNNEI. Trimming left V 8 bases short and J 6 bases short, with 13 bases between. The whole variable domain, filled in from reference TRBV2 and TRBJ1-1, reads EPEVTQTPSHQVTQMGQEVILRCVPISNHLYFYWYRQILGQKVEFLVSFYNNEISEKSEIFDDQFSVERPDGSNFTLKIRSTKLEDSAMYFCASLLAEPEAFFGQGTRLTVV.

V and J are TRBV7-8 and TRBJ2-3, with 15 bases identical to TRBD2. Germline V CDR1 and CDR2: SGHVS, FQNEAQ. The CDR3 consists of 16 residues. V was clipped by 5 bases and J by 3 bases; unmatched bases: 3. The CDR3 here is CASSGTSGRSTDTQYF. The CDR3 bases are TGTGCCAGCAGCGGGACTAGCGGGAGGTCGACAGATACGCAGTATTTT.

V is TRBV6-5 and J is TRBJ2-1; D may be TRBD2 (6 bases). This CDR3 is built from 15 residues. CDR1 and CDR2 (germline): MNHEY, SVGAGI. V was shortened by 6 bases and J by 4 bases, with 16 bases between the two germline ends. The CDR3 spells CASSELGGPYNEQFF. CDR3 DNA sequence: TGTGCCAGCAGCGAACTGGGAGGACCATACAATGAGCAGTTCTTC.

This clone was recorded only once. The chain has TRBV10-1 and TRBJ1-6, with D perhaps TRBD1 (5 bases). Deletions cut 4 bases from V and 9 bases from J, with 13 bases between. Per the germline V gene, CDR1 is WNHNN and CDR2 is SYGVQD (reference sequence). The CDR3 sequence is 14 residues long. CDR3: CASSVSRVCSPLHF. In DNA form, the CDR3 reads TGCGCCAGCAGTGTTTCCAGGGTATGTTCACCCCTCCACTTT.

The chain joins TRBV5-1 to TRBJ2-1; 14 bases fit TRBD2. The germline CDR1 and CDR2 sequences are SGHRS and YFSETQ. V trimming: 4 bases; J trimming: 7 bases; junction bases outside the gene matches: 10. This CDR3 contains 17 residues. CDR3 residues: CASSPRLAGGPLNEQFF. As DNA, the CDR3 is TGCGCCAGCAGCCCCAGACTAGCGGGGGGGCCATTAAATGAGCAGTTCTTC.

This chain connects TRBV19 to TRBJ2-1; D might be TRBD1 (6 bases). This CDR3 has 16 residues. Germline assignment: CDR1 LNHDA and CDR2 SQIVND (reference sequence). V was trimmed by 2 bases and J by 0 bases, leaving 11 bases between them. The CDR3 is CASSIKTGFSYNEQFF. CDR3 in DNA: TGTGCCAGTAGTATAAAGACAGGTTTCTCCTACAATGAGCAGTTCTTC.

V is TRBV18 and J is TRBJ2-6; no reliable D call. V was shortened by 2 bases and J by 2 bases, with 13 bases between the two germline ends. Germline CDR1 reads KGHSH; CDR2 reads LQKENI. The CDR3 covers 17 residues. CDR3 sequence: CASSPGIQVPGANVLTF. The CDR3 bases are TGTGCCAGCTCACCAGGTATCCAGGTCCCTGGGGCCAACGTCCTGACTTTC. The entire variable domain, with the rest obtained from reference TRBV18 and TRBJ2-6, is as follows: NAGVMQNPRHLVRRRGQEARLRCSPMKGHSHVYWYRQLPEEGLKFMVYLQKENIIDESGMPKERFSAEFPKEGPSILRIQQVVRGDSAAYFCASSPGIQVPGANVLTFGAGSRLTVL.

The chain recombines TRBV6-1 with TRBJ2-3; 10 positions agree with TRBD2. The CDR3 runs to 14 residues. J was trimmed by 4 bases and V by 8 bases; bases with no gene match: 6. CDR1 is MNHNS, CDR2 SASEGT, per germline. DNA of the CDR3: TGTGCCAGCTCCAAAGGACTAGCGGCAGATACGCAGTATTTT. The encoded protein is CASSKGLAADTQYF.